This T cell receptor (beta chain) derives from a study of shared clonotypes between healthy human individuals. Method: immunoSEQ multiplex PCR; TCRdb's copy keeps in-frame clones and lacks some. The repertoire includes approximately 810,000 clones, 80% to 95% of them detected once, and about 24% sits in the top ten. The CDR3 is 15 residues long. Germline loops: CDR1 MDHEN, CDR2 SYDVKM. V was cut by 1 base and J by 0 bases, with 7 bases left in between. Overall study findings and caveats: Clonotypes that were shared across a handful of donors made up 4% to 6% of naive CD4 clonotypes.

Terminally differentiated effector memory CD45RA+ cells were left out of the naive CD8 fraction, which was CD45RO-negative and positively selected for CCR7. Healthy HIV-negative adults with no recent acute infections or vaccinations were recruited as donors. A word on this clone: What it binds is not known.

The sequencing sample was made of naive CD8+ T cells sorted from blood. The chain carries TRBV28 and TRBJ2-1; possible D gene TRBD2, 6 bases. The TCR comes from a man between 25 and 39 years old in good health. CDR3 in amino acids: CASSLYGSSYNEQFF. In nucleotides, the CDR3 is TGTGCCAGCAGTTTATACGGGAGCTCCTACAATGAGCAGTTCTTC.